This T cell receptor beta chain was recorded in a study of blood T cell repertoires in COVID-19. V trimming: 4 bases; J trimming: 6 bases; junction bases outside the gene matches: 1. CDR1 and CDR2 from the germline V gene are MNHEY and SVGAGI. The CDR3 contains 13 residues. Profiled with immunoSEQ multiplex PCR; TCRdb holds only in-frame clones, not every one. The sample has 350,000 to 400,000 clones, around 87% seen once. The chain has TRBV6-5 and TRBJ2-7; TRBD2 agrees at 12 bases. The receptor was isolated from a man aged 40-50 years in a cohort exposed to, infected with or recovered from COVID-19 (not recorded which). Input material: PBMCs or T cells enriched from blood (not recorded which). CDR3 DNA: TGTGCCAGCAGTTCTAGCGGGAGGGCCGAGCAGTACTTC. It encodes CASSSSGRAEQYF.